The subject of this entry is one T cell receptor (beta chain). There is no known antigen for this receptor. Per-base qualities were not stored, and no clone one base away is much larger. The data stem from a study of shared clonotypes between healthy human individuals (TCRdb year 2020). Some background on the complete study: The cohort included three men and a couple of women between 18 and 49 years of age. Per donor, three plates each were used for CD4 naive and CD4 memory, two for CD8 naive, and one for CD8 memory. To estimate repertoire size and how much clonotypes are shared between individuals, the study performed deep sequencing of blood TCR repertoires from 4 to 6 healthy adults. To increase sequencing depth and limit assay-specific biases, TCR repertoire library preparation and sequencing were carried out by different laboratories using diverse techniques. Leukapheresis yielded between about 0.85 and 10 billion PBMCs per donor. The investigation overall reported the following: Across four donors, roughly 5.1% of naive CD4, around 3.3% of naive CD8, 2% to 2.5% of memory CD4, and 0.4% of memory CD8 clonotypes were shared. Only blood was sampled, and tissue TCR repertoires likely differ from those in blood. The small number of donors limited the genetic and exposure-history diversity represented. Based on pairwise subsampling, the degree of clonotype sharing among donors was expected to be affected by sequencing depth. Higher generation probabilities were observed for clonotypes shared by all four sorted-subset donors than for non-shared clonotypes. Rarefaction of sorted-subset datasets indicated incomplete sequencing despite the large sequencing depth. Larger estimated clonotype richness was generally found for naive subsets than for memory subsets.

CD8 naive samples were CD45RO-negative cells positively selected for CCR7, giving a CD45RA+CCR7+ population that excluded TemRA cells. The donors were healthy, HIV-negative adults with no recently reported acute infections or vaccinations. Every donor was a Caucasian adult living in Nashville, Tennessee, USA. After blood collection by leukapheresis, PBMCs were isolated using Ficoll-Histopaque density gradient centrifugation and then cryopreserved in the vapor phase of liquid nitrogen. Purity and quantity of every magnetically sorted T cell population were checked by analytical flow cytometry. Genomic DNA was isolated from each sorted fraction and quantified by UV absorbance on a Nanodrop 2000c. Using the deep immunoSEQ assay, multiplex PCR amplified TCR CDR3 regions from genomic DNA. Extracted genomic DNA from each cell subset was distributed evenly across all wells of several immunoSEQ 96-well plates, and each plate was treated as a replicate. For sorted subsets, around 200 ng genomic DNA, equal to approximately 30,000 T cell genomes, was loaded into each replicate PCR. Purified libraries were measured with a Qubit 3.0 fluorometer, size-checked on a Bioanalyzer 2100, and measured again with the KAPA Library Quantification kit. A separate single-read 150-cycle Illumina NextSeq 550 flow cell was used to sequence each immunoSEQ 96-well plate. Concerning the study's data processing: The immunoSEQ output contained only junctional sequences without quality scores, so filtering could not match that applied to full-length reads. Sequences were annotated with PyIR, a Python wrapper for IgBLAST v1.9, and V/J genes and CDR3 were assigned using IMGT germline references. Reads were removed for weak V/J assignments (E-value above 1e-6), missing CDR3, stop codons, out-of-frame junctions, or ambiguous translated residues. V3J clonotypes were defined as sequences sharing the same inferred V gene, J gene, and CDR3 amino acid sequence. The percentage overlap between two repertoires was calculated by dividing the number of shared unique clonotypes by the size of the smaller repertoire. Repertoire richness was assessed with RTK rarefaction, the Chao1 estimator, and Recon v2.1 estimates of unobserved clonotypes. Generation probabilities for all TCRbeta clonotypes obtained by the gDNA method from a handful of donors were computed using OLGA. Here the immuneACCESS table is served through TCRdb, limited to in-frame sequences with V and J called. Missing clones are a known gap in these copies; in checked studies unresolved V genes cover under half, and the rest lacks a known reason. V, J and clone size were drawn from that table, and D and trimming were deduced from the DNA. In all, the sample holds 2 million to 2.5 million clones, and over 85% of those were seen once. The ten largest make up 1% to 1.3% of the sample.

The material sequenced was naive CD8+ T cells sorted from blood. The cell subset or site label of this sample denotes: CD45RA+CCR7+. This receptor was taken from a man aged 18 to 30 in good health.

The DNA sequence reads TGCGCCAGCAGCTTGGATACGGCGGGGGGCACAGATACGCAGTATTTT. Translation gives CASSLDTAGGTDTQYF. The rearranged segments are TRBV5-1 and TRBJ2-3; 7 central nucleotides agree with TRBD2. Germline trimming amounts to 0 bases on V and 1 base on J, with 5 as the count of junction bases outside the gene matches. From the cysteine through the phenylalanine, the CDR3 covers 16 amino acids. Only the CDR3 DNA is retained, 48 bases long and in frame from the first base. The CDR1 and CDR2 encoded by the germline V gene are SGHRS and YFSETQ.